The clone carrying this T cell receptor (beta chain) was observed a handful of times. Trimming removed 2 bases at V and 3 bases at J, with 11 bases between. The CDR3 has 15 residues. Germline CDR1 is MNHNY and CDR2 is SVGAGI (reference sequence). This entry belongs to a study of cytomegalovirus exposure and HLA in healthy donors. 13 Jbeta primers and 60 Vbeta primers were used for the PCR. Clones were sequenced by immunoSEQ multiplex PCR, and TCRdb holds only the in-frame ones, with some missing. The top ten clones hold approximately 3.9% of a sample with tens of thousands of clones, 79% of them seen once.

The sequenced sample consisted of PBMCs. This clonotype was sampled from a woman between 40 and 50 years old in good health and CMV-seronegative. The chain is built from TRBV6-6 and TRBJ1-5; possibly TRBD1 for D (5 bases). The CDR3 here is CASSYEDSANQPQHF. CDR3 coding DNA: TGTGCCAGCAGTTACGAAGACAGTGCCAATCAGCCCCAGCATTTT.